This T cell receptor beta chain was profiled in a study of OX40 agonist ivuxolimab in advanced cancers. Across the study: Recorded diagnoses for dose-escalation patients were hepatocellular carcinoma, melanoma, renal cell or head and neck cancer.

The assay was immunoSEQ multiplex PCR, and TCRdb's table has in-frame clones only and misses some. Of tens of thousands of clones in the sample, 80% to 90% were seen once. This clone showed up just a few times. This CDR3 is built from 15 residues. Germline CDR1 reads LNHDA; CDR2 reads SQIVND (reference sequence). The V and J ends lost 6 bases and 1 base respectively, with 16 bases between them. Peripheral blood came from all dose cohorts at three timepoints. The rearrangement joins TRBV19 to TRBJ2-7; D may match TRBD1 or TRBD2 (5 bases each). This sequence was found in an adult with an advanced solid tumor such as melanoma, head and neck, liver or kidney cancer. Material: CD4+ or CD8+ T cells sorted from blood, obtained in a trial of the OX40 agonist ivuxolimab. This CDR3 is CASSLLRDGSYEQYF. The DNA for the CDR3 is TGTGCCAGTAGCCTACTCCGGGACGGTTCCTACGAGCAGTACTTC.